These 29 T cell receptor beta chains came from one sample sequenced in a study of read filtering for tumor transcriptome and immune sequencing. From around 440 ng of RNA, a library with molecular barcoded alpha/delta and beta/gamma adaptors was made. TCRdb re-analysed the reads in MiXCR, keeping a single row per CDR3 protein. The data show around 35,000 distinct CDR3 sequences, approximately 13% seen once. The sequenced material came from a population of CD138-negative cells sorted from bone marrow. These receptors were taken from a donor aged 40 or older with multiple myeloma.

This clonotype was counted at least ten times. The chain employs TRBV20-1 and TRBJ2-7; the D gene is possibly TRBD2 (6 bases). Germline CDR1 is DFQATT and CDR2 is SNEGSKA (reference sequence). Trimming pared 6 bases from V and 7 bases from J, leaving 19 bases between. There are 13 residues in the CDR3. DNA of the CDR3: TGCAGTGCCCTAGCCCCATGGGAGGTGGAGCAGTACTTC. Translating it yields CSALAPWEVEQYF.

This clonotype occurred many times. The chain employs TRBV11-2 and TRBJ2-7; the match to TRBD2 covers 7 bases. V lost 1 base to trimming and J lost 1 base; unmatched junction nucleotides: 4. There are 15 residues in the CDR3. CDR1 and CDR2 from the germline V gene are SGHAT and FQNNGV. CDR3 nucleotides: TGTGCCAGCAGCTTAGGTAGCGGGCTATCCTACGAGCAGTACTTC. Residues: CASSLGSGLSYEQYF.

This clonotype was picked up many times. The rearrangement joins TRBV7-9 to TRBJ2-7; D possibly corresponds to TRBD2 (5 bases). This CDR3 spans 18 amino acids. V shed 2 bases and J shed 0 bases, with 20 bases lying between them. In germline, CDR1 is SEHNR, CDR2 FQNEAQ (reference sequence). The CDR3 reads CASSLSQKGVGSSYEQYF. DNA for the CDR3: TGTGCCAGCAGCTTATCACAGAAGGGAGTGGGGAGCTCCTACGAGCAGTACTTC.

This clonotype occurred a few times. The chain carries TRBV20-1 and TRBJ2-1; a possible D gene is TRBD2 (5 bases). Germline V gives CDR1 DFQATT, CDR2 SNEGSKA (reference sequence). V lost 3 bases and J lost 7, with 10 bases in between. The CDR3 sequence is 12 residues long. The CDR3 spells CSASPWENEQFF. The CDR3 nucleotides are TGCAGTGCTAGCCCTTGGGAGAATGAGCAGTTCTTC.

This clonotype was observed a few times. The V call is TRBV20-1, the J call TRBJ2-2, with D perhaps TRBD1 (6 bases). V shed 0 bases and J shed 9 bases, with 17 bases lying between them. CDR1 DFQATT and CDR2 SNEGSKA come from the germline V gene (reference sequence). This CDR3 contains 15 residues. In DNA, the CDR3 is TGCAGTGCTAGAGATCTCGTACAGGGTAGGAGGGAGCTGTTTTTT. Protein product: CSARDLVQGRRELFF.

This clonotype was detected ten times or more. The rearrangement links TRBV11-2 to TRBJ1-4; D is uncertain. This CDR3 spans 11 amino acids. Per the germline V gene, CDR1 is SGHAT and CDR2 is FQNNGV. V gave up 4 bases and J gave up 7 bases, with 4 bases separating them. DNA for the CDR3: TGTGCCAGCAGCTCTAGTGAAAAACTGTTTTTT. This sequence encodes CASSSSEKLFF.

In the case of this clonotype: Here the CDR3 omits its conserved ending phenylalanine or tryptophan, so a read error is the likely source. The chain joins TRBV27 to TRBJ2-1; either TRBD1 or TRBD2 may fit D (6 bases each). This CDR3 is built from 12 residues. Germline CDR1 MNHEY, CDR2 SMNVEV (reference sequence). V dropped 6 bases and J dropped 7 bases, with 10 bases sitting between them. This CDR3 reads CASRTGRNEQFS. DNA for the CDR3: TGTGCCAGCAGAACAGGGAGGAATGAGCAGTTCTCC.

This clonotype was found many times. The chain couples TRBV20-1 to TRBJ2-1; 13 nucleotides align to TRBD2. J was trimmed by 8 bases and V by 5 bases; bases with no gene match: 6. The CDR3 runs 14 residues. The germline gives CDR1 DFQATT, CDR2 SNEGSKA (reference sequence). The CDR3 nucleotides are TGCAGTGCTTGGACTAGCGGGGGTTACGATGAGCAGTTCTTC. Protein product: CSAWTSGGYDEQFF.

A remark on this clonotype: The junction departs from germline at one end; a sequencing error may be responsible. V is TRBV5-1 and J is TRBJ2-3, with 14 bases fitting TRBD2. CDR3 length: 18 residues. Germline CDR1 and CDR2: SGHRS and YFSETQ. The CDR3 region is CASSFGTSGSRRRDTQYF. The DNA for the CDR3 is TGTGCCAGCAGCTTTGGGACTAGCGGGAGTCGAAGGCGGGATACGCAGTATTTT.

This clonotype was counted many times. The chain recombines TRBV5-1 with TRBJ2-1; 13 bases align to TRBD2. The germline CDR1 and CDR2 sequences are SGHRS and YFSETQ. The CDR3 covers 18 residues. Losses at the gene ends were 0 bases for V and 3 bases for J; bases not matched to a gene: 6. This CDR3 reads CASSLDGTSGKDYNEQFF. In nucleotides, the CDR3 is TGCGCCAGCAGCTTGGATGGGACTAGCGGGAAAGACTACAATGAGCAGTTCTTC.

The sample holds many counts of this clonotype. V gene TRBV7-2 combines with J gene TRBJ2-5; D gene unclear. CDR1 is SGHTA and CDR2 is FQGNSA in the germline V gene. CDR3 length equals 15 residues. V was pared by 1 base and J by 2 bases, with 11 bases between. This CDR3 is CASSLVFAVQETQYF. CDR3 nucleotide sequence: TGTGCCAGCAGCTTAGTTTTTGCGGTTCAAGAGACCCAGTACTTC.

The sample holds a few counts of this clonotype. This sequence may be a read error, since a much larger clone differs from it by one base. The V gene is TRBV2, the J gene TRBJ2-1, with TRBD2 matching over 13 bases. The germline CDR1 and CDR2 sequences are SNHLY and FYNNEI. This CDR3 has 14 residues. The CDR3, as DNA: TGTGCCAGCAGGGGACTAGCGGGACACAATGGGCAGTTCTTC. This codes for CASRGLAGHNGQFF.

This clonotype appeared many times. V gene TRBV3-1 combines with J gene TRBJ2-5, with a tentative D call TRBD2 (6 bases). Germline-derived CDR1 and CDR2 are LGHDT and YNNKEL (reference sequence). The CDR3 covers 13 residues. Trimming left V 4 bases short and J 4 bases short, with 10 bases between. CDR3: CASSPLEGETQYF. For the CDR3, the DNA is TGTGCCAGCAGCCCCCTGGAGGGAGAGACCCAGTACTTC.

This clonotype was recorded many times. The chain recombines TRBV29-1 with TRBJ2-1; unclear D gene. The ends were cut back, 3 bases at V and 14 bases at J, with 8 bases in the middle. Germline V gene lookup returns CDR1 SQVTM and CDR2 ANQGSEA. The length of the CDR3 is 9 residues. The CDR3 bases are TGCAGCGTTGACCCGGGCAAGTTCTTC. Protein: CSVDPGKFF.

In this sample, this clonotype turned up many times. For the CDR3, the DNA is TGTGCCAGCTCACCACCTTCGGGGGGCCTCAATCAGCCCCAGCATTTT. Protein: CASSPPSGGLNQPQHF. V is TRBV18 and J is TRBJ1-5, with a weak D call TRBD1 (6 bases). V lost 0 bases to trimming and J lost 3 bases, with 12 bases between them. Germline V gene data show CDR1 as KGHSH and CDR2 as LQKENI. The CDR3 sequence is 16 residues long.

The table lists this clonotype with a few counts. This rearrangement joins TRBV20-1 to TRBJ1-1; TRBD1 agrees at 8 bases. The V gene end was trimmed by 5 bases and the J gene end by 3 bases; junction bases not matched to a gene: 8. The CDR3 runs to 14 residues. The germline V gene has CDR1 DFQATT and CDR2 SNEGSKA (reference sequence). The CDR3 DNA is TGCAGTGCTCCCCGGACAGGGAGGGACACTGAAGCTTTCTTT. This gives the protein CSAPRTGRDTEAFF.

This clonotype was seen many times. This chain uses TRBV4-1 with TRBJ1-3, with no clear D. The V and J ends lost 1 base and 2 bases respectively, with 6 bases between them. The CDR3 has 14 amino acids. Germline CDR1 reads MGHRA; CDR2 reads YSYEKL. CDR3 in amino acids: CASSQAGTGNTIYF. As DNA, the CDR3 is TGCGCCAGCAGCCAAGCGGGGACTGGAAACACCATATATTTT.

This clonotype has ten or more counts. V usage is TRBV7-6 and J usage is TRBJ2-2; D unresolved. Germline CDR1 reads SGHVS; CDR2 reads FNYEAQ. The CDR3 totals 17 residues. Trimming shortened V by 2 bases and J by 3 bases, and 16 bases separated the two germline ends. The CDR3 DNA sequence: TGTGCCAGCAGCTTATTCGCAGGTCAGGAGTACACCGGGGAGCTGTTTTTT. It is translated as CASSLFAGQEYTGELFF.

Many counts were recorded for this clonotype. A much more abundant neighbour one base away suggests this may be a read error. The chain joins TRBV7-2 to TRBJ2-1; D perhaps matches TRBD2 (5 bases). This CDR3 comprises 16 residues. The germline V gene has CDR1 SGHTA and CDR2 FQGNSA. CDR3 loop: CASSLSGRATYNGQFF. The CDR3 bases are TGTGCCAGCAGCTTAAGCGGCAGAGCTACCTACAATGGGCAGTTCTTC. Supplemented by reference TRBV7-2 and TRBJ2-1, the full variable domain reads GAGVSQSPSNKVTEKGKDVELRCDPISGHTALYWYRQSLGQGLEFLIYFQGNSAPDKSGLPSDRFSAERTGGSVSTLTIQRTQQEDSAVYLCASSLSGRATYNGQFFGPGTRLTVL.

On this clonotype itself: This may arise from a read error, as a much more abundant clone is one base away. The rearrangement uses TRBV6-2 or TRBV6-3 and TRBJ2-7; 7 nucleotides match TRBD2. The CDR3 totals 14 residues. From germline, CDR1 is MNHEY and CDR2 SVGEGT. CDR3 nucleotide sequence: TGTGCCAACAGTGACGGGGGGAGCTCCTACGAGCAGTACTTC. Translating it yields CANSDGGSSYEQYF.

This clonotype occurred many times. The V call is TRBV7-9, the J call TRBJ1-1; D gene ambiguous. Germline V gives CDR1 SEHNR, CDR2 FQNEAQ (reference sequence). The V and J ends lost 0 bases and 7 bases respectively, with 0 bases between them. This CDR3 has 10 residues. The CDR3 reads CASSLAEAFF. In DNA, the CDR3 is TGTGCCAGCAGCTTAGCTGAAGCTTTCTTT.

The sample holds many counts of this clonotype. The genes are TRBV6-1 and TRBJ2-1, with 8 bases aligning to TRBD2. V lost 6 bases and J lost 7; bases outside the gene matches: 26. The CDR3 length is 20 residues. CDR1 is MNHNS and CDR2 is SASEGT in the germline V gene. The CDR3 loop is CASSPGLQDIGRASFNEQFF. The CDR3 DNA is TGTGCCAGCAGCCCCGGGCTCCAGGATATCGGGAGGGCCTCTTTTAATGAGCAGTTCTTC.

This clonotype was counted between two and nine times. CDR3 loop: CASRNGGGRTEAFF. The DNA for the CDR3 is TGTGCCAGCAGAAACGGAGGGGGGCGGACCGAAGCTTTCTTT. The chain uses TRBV6-5 and TRBJ1-1, with TRBD1 as a possible D gene (6 bases). There are 14 residues in the CDR3. V lost 6 bases and J 8 bases, leaving 19 bases between the germline ends. Germline CDR1 MNHEY, CDR2 SVGAGI.

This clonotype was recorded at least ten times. The CDR3 nucleotides read TGTGCCAGCAGCCAAGGGGATGAGCAGTTCTTC. Its protein product is CASSQGDEQFF. The chain employs TRBV7-3 and TRBJ2-1; tentative D call: TRBD1 (5 bases). The CDR3 is 11 residues long. Germline-derived CDR1 and CDR2 are SGHTA and FQGTGA. With 5 bases removed from V and 8 bases from J, the gap between germline ends came to 7 bases.

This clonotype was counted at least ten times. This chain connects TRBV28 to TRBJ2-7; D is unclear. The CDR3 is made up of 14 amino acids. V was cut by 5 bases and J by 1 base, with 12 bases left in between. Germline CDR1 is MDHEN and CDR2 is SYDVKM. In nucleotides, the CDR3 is TGTGCCAGCAGTCCTCCCCCCGGGTCCTACGAGCAGTACTTC. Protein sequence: CASSPPPGSYEQYF.

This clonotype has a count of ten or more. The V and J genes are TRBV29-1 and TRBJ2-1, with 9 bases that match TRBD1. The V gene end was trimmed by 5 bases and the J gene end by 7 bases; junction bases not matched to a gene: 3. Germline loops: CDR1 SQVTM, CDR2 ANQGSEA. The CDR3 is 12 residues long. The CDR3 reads CSVRTGVNEQFF. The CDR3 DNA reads TGCAGCGTTAGGACAGGGGTAAATGAGCAGTTCTTC.

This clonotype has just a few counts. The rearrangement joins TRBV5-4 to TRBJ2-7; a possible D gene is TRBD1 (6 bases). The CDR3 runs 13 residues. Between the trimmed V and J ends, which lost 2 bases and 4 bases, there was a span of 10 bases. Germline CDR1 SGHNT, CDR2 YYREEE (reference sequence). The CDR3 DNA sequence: TGTGCCAGCAGCTTTAACAGGGAGTACGAGCAGTACTTC. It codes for CASSFNREYEQYF.

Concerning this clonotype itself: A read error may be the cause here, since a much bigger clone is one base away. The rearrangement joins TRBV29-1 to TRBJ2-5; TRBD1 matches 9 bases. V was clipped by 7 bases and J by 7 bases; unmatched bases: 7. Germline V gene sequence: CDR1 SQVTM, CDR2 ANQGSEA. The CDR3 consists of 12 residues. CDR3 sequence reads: CSGGTGGVTQYF. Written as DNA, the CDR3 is TGCAGCGGGGGAACAGGGGGCGTGACCCAGTACTTC.

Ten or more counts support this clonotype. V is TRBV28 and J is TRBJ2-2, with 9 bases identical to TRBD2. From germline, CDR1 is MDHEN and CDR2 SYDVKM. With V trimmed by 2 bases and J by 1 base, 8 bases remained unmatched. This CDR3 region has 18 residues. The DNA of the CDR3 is TGTGCCAGCAGTTTAAATTGGTGGCGGGAGGGGAACACCGGGGAGCTGTTTTTT. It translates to CASSLNWWREGNTGELFF.